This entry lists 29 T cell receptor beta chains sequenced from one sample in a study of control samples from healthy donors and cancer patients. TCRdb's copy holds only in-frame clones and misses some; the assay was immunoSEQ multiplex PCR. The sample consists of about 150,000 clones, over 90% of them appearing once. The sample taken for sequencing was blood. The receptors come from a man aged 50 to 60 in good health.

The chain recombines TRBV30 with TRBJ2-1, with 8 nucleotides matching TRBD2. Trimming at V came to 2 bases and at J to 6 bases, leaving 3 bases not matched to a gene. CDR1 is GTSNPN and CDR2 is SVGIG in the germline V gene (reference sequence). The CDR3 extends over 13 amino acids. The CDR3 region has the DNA TGTGCCTGGAGTAAACTAGCGGCCAATGAGCAGTTCTTC. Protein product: CAWSKLAANEQFF.

CDR3 sequence: CASSEGYEQYF. The CDR3 DNA is TGTGCCAGCAGTGAAGGCTACGAGCAGTACTTC. This chain connects TRBV27 to TRBJ2-7, with D unclear. V was trimmed by 5 bases and J by 3 bases, leaving 5 bases between them. The CDR3 consists of 11 residues. Per the germline V gene, CDR1 is MNHEY and CDR2 is SMNVEV (reference sequence).

The CDR3 nucleotides read TGTGCCAGCAGCCAGAAAAACAGGGATATCAATCAGCCCCAGCATTTT. Its protein product is CASSQKNRDINQPQHF. The chain recombines TRBV27 with TRBJ1-5, with D possibly TRBD1 on 6 matching bases. Germline V CDR1 and CDR2: MNHEY, SMNVEV (reference sequence). CDR3 length equals 16 residues. The V end was cut by 6 bases, the J end by 3 bases, with 18 bases between.

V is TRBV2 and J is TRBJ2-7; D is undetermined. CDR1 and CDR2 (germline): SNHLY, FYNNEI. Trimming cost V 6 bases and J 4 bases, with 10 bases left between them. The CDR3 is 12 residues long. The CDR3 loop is CASRLSVYEQYF. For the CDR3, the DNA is TGTGCCAGCAGATTGTCGGTTTACGAGCAGTACTTC.

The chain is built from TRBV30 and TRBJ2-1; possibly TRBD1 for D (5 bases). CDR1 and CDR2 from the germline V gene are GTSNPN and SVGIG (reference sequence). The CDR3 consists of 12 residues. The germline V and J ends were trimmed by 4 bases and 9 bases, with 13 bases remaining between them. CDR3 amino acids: CAWNRQGPEQFF. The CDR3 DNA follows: TGTGCCTGGAATCGTCAGGGCCCTGAGCAGTTCTTC.

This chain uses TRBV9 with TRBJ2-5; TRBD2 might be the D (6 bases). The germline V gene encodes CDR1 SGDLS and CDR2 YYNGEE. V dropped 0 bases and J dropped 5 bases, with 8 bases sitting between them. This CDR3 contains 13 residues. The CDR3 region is CASSVGGTETQYF. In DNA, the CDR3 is TGTGCCAGCAGCGTAGGAGGGACTGAGACCCAGTACTTC.

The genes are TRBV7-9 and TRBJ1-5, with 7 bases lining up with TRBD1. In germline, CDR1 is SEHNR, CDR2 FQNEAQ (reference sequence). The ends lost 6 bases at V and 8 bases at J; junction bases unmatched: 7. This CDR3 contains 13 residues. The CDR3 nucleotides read TGTGCCAGCAGACCGGACAGGCCTGAGCCCCAGCATTTT. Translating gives CASRPDRPEPQHF.

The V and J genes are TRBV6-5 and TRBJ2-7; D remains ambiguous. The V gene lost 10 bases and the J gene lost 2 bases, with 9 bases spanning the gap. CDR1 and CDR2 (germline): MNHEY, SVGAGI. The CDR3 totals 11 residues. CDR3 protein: CATTSTYEQYF. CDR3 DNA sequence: TGTGCCACCACCTCGACCTACGAGCAGTACTTC.

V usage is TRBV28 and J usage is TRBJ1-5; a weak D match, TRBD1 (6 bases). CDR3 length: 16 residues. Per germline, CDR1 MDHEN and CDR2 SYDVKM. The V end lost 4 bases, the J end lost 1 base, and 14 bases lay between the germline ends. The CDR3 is CASSSEGHRSNQPQHF. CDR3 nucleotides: TGTGCCAGCAGTTCCGAGGGACACCGAAGCAATCAGCCCCAGCATTTT.

CDR3 DNA sequence: TGTGCCAGCAGTCCTGGACGGGCTCTCGATGAGCAGTTCTTC. Encoded protein: CASSPGRALDEQFF. This sequence joins TRBV11-3 and TRBJ2-1; no clear D gene. CDR3 length: 14 amino acids. V lost 6 bases and J lost 8, with 17 bases in between. CDR1 SGHNT and CDR2 YENEEA come from the germline V gene.

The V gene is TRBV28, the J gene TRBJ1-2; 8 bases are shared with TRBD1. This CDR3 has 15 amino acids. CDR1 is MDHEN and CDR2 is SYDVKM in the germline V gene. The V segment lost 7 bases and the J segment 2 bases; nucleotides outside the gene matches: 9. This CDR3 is CASNEVGQVNYGYTF. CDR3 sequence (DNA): TGTGCCAGCAACGAAGTGGGACAGGTGAACTATGGCTACACCTTC.

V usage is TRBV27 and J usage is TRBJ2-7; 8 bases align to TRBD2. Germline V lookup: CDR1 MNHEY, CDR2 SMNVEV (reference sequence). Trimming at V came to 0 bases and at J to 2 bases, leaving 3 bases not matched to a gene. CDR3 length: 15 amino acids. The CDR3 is CASSLSLAGTYEQYF. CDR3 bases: TGTGCCAGCAGTTTATCGTTAGCGGGGACCTACGAGCAGTACTTC.

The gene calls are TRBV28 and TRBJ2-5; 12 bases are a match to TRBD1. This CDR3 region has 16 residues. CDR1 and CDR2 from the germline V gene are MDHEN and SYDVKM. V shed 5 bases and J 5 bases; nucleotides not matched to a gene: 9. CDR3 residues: CASSTPGTGGLETQYF. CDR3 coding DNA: TGTGCCAGCAGTACACCCGGGACAGGGGGCTTGGAGACCCAGTACTTC.

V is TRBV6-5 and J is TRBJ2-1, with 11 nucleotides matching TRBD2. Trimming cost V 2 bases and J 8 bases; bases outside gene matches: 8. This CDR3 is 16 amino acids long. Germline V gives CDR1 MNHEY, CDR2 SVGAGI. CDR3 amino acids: CASSYTLLAGDHEQFF. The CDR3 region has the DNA TGTGCCAGCAGTTACACACTACTAGCGGGAGATCATGAGCAGTTCTTC.

For the CDR3, the DNA is TGTGCCAGCAGTGAAGGCGGTTACACCGGGGAGCTGTTTTTT. Protein product: CASSEGGYTGELFF. The genes are TRBV2 and TRBJ2-2; no clear D gene. Trimming took 1 base from V and 3 from J, leaving 6 bases between them. Germline values: CDR1 SNHLY, CDR2 FYNNEI. The CDR3 covers 14 residues. Complete variable domain (other parts from reference TRBV2 and TRBJ2-2): EPEVTQTPSHQVTQMGQEVILRCVPISNHLYFYWYRQILGQKVEFLVSFYNNEISEKSEIFDDQFSVERPDGSNFTLKIRSTKLEDSAMYFCASSEGGYTGELFFGEGSRLTVL.

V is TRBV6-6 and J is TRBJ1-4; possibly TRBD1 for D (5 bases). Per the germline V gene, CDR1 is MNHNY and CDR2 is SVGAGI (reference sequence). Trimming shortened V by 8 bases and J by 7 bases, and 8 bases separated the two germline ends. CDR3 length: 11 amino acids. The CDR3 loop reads CASATGEKLFF. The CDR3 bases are TGTGCCAGCGCCACAGGTGAAAAACTGTTTTTT.

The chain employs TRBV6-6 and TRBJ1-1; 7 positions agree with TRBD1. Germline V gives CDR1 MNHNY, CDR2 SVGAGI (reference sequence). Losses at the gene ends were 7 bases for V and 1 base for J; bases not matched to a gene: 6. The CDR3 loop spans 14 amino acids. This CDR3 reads CASTPGQQNTEAFF. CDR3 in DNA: TGTGCCAGCACCCCGGGACAGCAGAACACTGAAGCTTTCTTT.

Written as DNA, the CDR3 is TGTGCCACCAGCGAAGGGGCTTTCTCCTACGAGCAGTACTTC. It translates to CATSEGAFSYEQYF. The chain is built from TRBV24-1 and TRBJ2-7; weak D call: TRBD1 (5 bases). The CDR3 has 14 residues. The V end was cut by 7 bases, the J end by 0 bases, with 12 bases between. Germline V gene sequence: CDR1 KGHDR, CDR2 SFDVKD.

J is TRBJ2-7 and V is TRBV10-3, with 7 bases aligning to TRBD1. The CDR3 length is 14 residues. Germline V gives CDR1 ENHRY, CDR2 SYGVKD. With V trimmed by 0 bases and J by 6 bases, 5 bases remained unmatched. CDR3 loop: CAISESERGREQYF. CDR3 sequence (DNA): TGTGCCATCAGTGAGTCGGAGAGGGGGCGCGAGCAGTACTTC.

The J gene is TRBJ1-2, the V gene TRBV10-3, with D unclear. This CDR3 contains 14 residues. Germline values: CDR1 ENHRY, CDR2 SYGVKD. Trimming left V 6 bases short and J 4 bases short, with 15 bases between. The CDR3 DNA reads TGTGCCATCAGGGGGAGCACCATCGGCTATGGCTACACCTTC. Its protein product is CAIRGSTIGYGYTF.

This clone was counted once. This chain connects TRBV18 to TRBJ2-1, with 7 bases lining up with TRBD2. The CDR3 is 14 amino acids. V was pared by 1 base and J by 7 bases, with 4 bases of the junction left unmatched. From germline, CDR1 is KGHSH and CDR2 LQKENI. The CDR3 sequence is CASSPQREGNEQFF. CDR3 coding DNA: TGTGCCAGCTCACCACAGCGGGAAGGGAATGAGCAGTTCTTC.

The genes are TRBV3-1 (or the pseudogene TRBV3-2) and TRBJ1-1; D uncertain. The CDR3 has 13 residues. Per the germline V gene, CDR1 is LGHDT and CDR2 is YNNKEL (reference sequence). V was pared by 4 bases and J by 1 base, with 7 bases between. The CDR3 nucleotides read TGTGCCAGCAGCCTATCAGGGAACACTGAAGCTTTCTTT. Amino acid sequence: CASSLSGNTEAFF.

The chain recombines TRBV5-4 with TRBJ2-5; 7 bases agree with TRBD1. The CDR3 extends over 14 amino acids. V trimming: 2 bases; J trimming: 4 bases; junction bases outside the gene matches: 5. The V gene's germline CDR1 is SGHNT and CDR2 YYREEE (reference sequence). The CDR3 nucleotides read TGTGCCAGCAGCTTCACAGGGGTGCTAGAGACCCAGTACTTC. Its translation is CASSFTGVLETQYF.

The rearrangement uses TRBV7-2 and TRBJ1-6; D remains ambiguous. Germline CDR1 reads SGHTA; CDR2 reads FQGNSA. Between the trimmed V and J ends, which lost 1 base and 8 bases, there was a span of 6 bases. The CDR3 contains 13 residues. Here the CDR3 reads CASSLVLDSPLHF. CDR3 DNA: TGTGCCAGCAGCTTAGTATTGGATTCACCCCTCCACTTT.

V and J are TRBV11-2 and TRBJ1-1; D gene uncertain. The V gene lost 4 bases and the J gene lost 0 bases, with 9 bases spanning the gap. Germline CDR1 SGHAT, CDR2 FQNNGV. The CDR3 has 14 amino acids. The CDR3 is CASSSPGLNTEAFF. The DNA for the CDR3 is TGTGCCAGCAGCTCTCCGGGGTTGAACACTGAAGCTTTCTTT.

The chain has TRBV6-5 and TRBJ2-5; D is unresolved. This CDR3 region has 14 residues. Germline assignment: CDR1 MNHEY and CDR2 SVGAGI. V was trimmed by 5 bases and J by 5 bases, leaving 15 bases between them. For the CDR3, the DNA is TGTGCCAGCAGTAATCGGGCGCTAGTCGAGACCCAGTACTTC. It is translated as CASSNRALVETQYF.

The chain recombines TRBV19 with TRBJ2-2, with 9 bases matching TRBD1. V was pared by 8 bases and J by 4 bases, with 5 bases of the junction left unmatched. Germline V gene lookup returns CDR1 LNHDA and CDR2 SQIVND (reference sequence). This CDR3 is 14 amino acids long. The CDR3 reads CASLDRGSTGELFF. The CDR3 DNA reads TGTGCCAGTCTGGACAGGGGTTCCACCGGGGAGCTGTTTTTT.

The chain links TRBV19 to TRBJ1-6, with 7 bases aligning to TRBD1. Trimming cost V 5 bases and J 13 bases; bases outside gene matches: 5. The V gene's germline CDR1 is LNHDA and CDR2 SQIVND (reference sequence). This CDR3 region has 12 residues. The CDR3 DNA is TGTGCCAGTAGTCCTAGACAGGGTCCCCTCCACTTT. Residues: CASSPRQGPLHF.

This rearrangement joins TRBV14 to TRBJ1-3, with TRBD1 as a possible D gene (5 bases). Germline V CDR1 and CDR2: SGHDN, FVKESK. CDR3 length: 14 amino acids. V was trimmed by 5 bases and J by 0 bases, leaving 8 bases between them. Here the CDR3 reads CASSFDSSGNTIYF. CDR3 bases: TGTGCCAGCAGCTTCGACAGCTCTGGAAACACCATATATTTT.